This TCR beta chain was captured by sequencing in a study of T cell clonality in common variable immunodeficiency (dated by TCRdb to the mid-2010s). In this sample, this clone turned up many times. This clone's antigen is unknown. The CDR3 end lies 3 residues beyond the end of the read and is filled in from the germline J gene. The germline V gene sets CDR1 to SGHTA and CDR2 to FQGNSA. Clipping removes 6 bases from V and 2 bases from J, with 1 as the unmatched junction base count. The CDR3 holds 14 amino acids from the cysteine to the phenylalanine. The DNA has 33 bases, all within the CDR3, and is read from base 1. The paper as a whole reports these results and caveats: Patient heterogeneity within the CVID cohort put limits on correlating repertoire features with clinical complications. It was noted by the authors that sequencing of the repertoires of T cell subpopulations would be needed to clarify the cause of the increased clonality in CVID. Fewer deletions and N-nucleotide insertions were reportedly observed in CVID TCRbeta sequences, and highly modified clones with 13 or more V deletions were reportedly absent from CVID TCRbeta sequences. Fewer TCRbeta clones were shared among CVID subjects than among healthy controls (p < 0.0001). Although equal DNA input was used, an average of about 81,820 unique sequences per sample was obtained for controls, compared with approximately 30,000 for CVID samples. TCRbeta clonality was higher in CVID subjects than in healthy controls (t-test p = 0.018), and the increase was most characteristic of about a third of subjects.

CVID samples and control samples contributed equivalent amounts of genomic DNA as sequencing input. For every sample, a 60 bp segment covering the rearranged TCRbeta CDR3 region was amplified and then sequenced. TCRbeta amplification used the immunoSEQ assay, a bias-corrected multiplex PCR with high-throughput sequencing. Per the source publication's procedure: Each unique nucleotide sequence was treated as a clone and annotated with V, D and J genes, copy number and frequency. Sequences were labeled productive if in frame, and non-productive if out of frame or containing stop codons. Clonality was calculated from Shannon's entropy as previously described. The predicted amino acid sequences of productive clones were used to derive mean CDR3 Kyte-Doolittle hydropathy. The R hclust function was used to hierarchically cluster scaled V gene usage with Manhattan distance and complete linkage. To assess clone sharing by CDR3 amino acid sequence, 12 repertoires per group were resampled over 100 rounds. The repertoires were screened for some 70 published EBV-specific TCRbeta sequences and 245 published CMV-specific TCRbeta sequences. A couple of CVID samples that yielded fewer than 10,000 sequences were excluded from the analysis, so 35 to 50 CVID repertoires were retained. TCRdb's version of the immuneACCESS table is confined to in-frame rearrangements and falls short of the full clone set. An unresolved V gene accounts for under half of the shortfall where checked; the remainder is of unknown origin. The DNA gave D and trimming, while V, J and clone size come from that table. This sample has fewer than 35,000 clones in the table, none counted a single time. About 6.7% of the sample is taken by the ten largest.

Standard criteria were used to diagnose CVID, namely serum IgG, IgA and/or IgM reduced below the normal range together with specific antibody deficiency. A total of about 44 subjects (approximately 15 female and 30 or so male; age range roughly 9 to 70 years, mean age around 39) were included in the CVID group. Both CVID patients and healthy controls were predominantly of Caucasian heritage. Replacement immunoglobulin therapy had been administered to all CVID subjects for at least one year at the time of study participation. At blood collection, none of the CVID subjects was ill or on immunomodulatory or immunosuppressive medication. Heparinized peripheral whole blood samples of 5 to 8 ml were collected from each donor. Genomic DNA from adults with common variable immune deficiency (CVID) and from healthy adult controls was used to sequence TCRbeta CDR3 repertoires. To isolate peripheral blood mononuclear cells, diluted blood was subjected to density centrifugation over Hypaque 1077 or Ficoll-Paque. Genomic DNA was extracted from unsorted mononuclear cells by Qiagen column purification or by a centrifugation-based method.

The specimen sequenced was peripheral blood mononuclear cells. Recombination connected TRBV7-2 to TRBJ2-3, with 11 junctional bases fitting TRBD2. This clonotype was sampled from a human donor with common variable immunodeficiency. Incomplete CDR3 DNA: TGTGCCAGCAGACTAGCGGGGGTCACAGATACG. Translated, this gives CASRLAGVTDT. The entire CDR3 protein is CASRLAGVTDTQYF.